The present TCR beta chain was sequenced within a study of blood T cell repertoires in COVID-19. The CDR3 extends over 13 amino acids. V was pared by 1 base and J by 8 bases, with 10 bases between. Germline CDR1 reads SGHRS; CDR2 reads YFSETQ. In the authors' methods: Estimates of nucleated cell counts were drawn from the amplification of reference gene primers. TCRdb's copy holds only in-frame clones and misses some; the assay was immunoSEQ multiplex PCR. V, J and clone size are those of that table, while D and trimming were read from the DNA. Among about 180,000 clones listed, about 87% were seen once. One Seattle source followed patients from active infection through their disease course.

What was sequenced was peripheral blood. The chain recombines TRBV5-1 with TRBJ2-1; D uncertain. The clonotype originates from a woman between 65 and 79 years old with COVID-19, enrolled during active disease. The CDR3 DNA follows: TGCGCCAGCAGCTTGCCGTCTATGGATGAGCAGTTCTTC. As protein: CASSLPSMDEQFF.